Shown below are 20 T cell receptor beta chains from a single sample sequenced in a study of molecular identifiers for immune sequencing clone quantification (dated by TCRdb to 2016 to 2018). Libraries were prepared through PCR. Instrument used: NextSeq 500. TCRdb reprocessed the public reads (quality trimming at Q25 with fastp, clone calling with MiXCR) and kept in-frame beta chains. Identical CDR3 proteins give one entry, which carries the most common genes and DNA. Present in this sample are around 480,000 distinct CDR3 sequences, roughly 24% of which were seen just once. The top ten clones comprise around 0.79% of the sample. The sample was naive CD8+ T cells from blood, with Jurkat cell RNA spiked in. According to the study, the label for this sample's cell subset or site signals: FACS-sorted CD8+CD4-CCR7+CD45RA+ naive T cells. These receptors were taken from a human donor in good health. Some libraries in this study had Jurkat cell RNA spiked in.

The chain links TRBV7-9 to TRBJ2-7; possibly TRBD1 for D (5 bases). Germline V CDR1 and CDR2: SEHNR, FQNEAQ (reference sequence). Trimming stripped 4 bases from V and 6 bases from J, with 13 bases between. CDR3 size: 13 residues. The CDR3 protein is CASSSPTAPEQYF. The CDR3 DNA reads TGTGCCAGCAGCTCGCCGACAGCCCCCGAGCAGTACTTC.

The chain recombines TRBV12-3 or TRBV12-4 with TRBJ2-1; maybe TRBD2 (5 bases). This CDR3 region has 15 residues. The V end lost 5 bases, the J end lost 0 bases, and 11 bases lay between the germline ends. The CDR3 loop is CASSMLAYSYNEQFF. Written as DNA, the CDR3 is TGTGCCAGCAGTATGCTAGCCTACTCCTACAATGAGCAGTTCTTC.

This clonotype was recorded at least ten times. The J gene is TRBJ2-1, the V gene TRBV6-2 or TRBV6-3; D remains unclear. Germline CDR1 and CDR2: MNHEY and SVGEGT. The CDR3 has 13 residues. V dropped 2 bases and J dropped 10 bases, with 12 bases sitting between them. CDR3 nucleotide sequence: TGTGCCAGCAGTTACGGTCCCATGCTGGAGCAGTTCTTC. Translation gives CASSYGPMLEQFF.

The J gene is TRBJ1-1, the V gene TRBV14; unclear D gene. The V end was cut by 1 base, the J end by 4 bases, with 7 bases between. Germline V gene data show CDR1 as SGHDN and CDR2 as FVKESK. The CDR3 consists of 13 residues. The CDR3 loop reads CASSQAVGTEAFF. The CDR3 DNA reads TGTGCCAGCAGCCAAGCAGTGGGCACTGAAGCTTTCTTT.

This clonotype came up a few times. The junction departs from the called germline gene at one end, perhaps through a read error. This chain joins TRBV5-3 and TRBJ1-2, with 7 positions matching TRBD1. TRBV5-3 is flagged as an ORF with uncertain function. This CDR3 has 14 amino acids. The DNA for the CDR3 is TGTGCCAGCAGCTGGGACAGAGGTGACTATGGCTACATCTTC. Translating gives CASSWDRGDYGYIF.

V is TRBV2 and J is TRBJ1-1; perhaps TRBD1 as D (5 bases). With 10 bases removed from V and 5 bases from J, the gap between germline ends came to 17 bases. The germline V gene encodes CDR1 SNHLY and CDR2 FYNNEI. This CDR3 contains 13 residues. DNA for the CDR3: TGTGCCACCCTGGGGGAACTGAGAACTGAAGCTTTCTTT. Translating gives CATLGELRTEAFF. Based on the CDR3 plus reference TRBV2 and TRBJ1-1, the full variable domain is EPEVTQTPSHQVTQMGQEVILRCVPISNHLYFYWYRQILGQKVEFLVSFYNNEISEKSEIFDDQFSVERPDGSNFTLKIRSTKLEDSAMYFCATLGELRTEAFFGQGTRLTVV.

This clonotype was observed at least ten times. The chain recombines TRBV6-5 with TRBJ1-2; 7 bases match TRBD1. This CDR3 is built from 14 residues. Germline values: CDR1 MNHEY, CDR2 SVGAGI. V gave up 2 bases and J gave up 8 bases; unmatched junction bases: 8. The CDR3 bases are TGTGCCAGCAGTTACCCAGGACAGGAGGGAGGCTACACCTTC. This encodes CASSYPGQEGGYTF.

The chain recombines TRBV21-1 with TRBJ1-5; the table gives TRBD1 as D, unverified against the DNA. TRBV21-1 is tagged as a pseudogene. The CDR3 is 16 amino acids. The CDR3 region is CVSSARGPPSGQPQHF. The CDR3 DNA reads TGTGTCAGCAGCGCCCGGGGCCCCCCTTCGGGTCAGCCCCAGCATTTT.

A few counts support this clonotype. The rearrangement links TRBV19 to TRBJ2-7; TRBD2 matches 8 bases. Unmatched junction bases numbered 6, after V lost 6 bases and J lost 2 bases. Germline V gives CDR1 LNHDA, CDR2 SQIVND (reference sequence). This CDR3 has 14 amino acids. The CDR3 DNA follows: TGTGCCAGTAGCGCAGTAGCGGGGACCTACGAGCAGTACTTC. Protein product: CASSAVAGTYEQYF. The variable domain in full, completed from reference TRBV19 and TRBJ2-7, reads DGGITQSPKYLFRKEGQNVTLSCEQNLNHDAMYWYRQDPGQGLRLIYYSQIVNDFQKGDIAEGYSVSREKKESFPLTVTSAQKNPTAFYLCASSAVAGTYEQYFGPGTRLTVT.

Many counts were recorded for this clonotype. J is TRBJ2-3 and V is TRBV3-1, with 11 bases aligning to TRBD2. The CDR3 covers 16 residues. From germline, CDR1 is LGHDT and CDR2 YNNKEL (reference sequence). V lost 4 bases, J lost 5 bases, and 8 bases stayed unmatched. The DNA for the CDR3 is TGTGCCAGCAGCCCCACTAGCGGGAGAACCGGAGATACGCAGTATTTT. Amino acids: CASSPTSGRTGDTQYF.

As to this clonotype: A read error is possible here, since a much larger clone lies one base away. The V gene is TRBV6-2 or TRBV6-3, the J gene TRBJ2-2; 9 bases agree with TRBD2. The CDR3 is 15 amino acids. Germline lookup yields CDR1 MNHEY and CDR2 SVGEGT. DNA of the CDR3: TGTGCCAGCATTGACAGCGGGAGGAACACCGGGGAGCGGTTTTTT. The encoded protein is CASIDSGRNTGERFF.

This clonotype has only a few counts. This chain connects TRBV5-6 to TRBJ1-1; D perhaps matches TRBD1 (5 bases). The V gene lost 0 bases and the J gene lost 3 bases, with 9 bases spanning the gap. Germline V gene lookup returns CDR1 SGHDT and CDR2 YYEEEE. This CDR3 has 14 residues. CDR3 coding DNA: TGTGCCAGCAGCTTGGAACAGGCGTACACTGAAGCTTTCTTT. This encodes CASSLEQAYTEAFF.

A few counts support this clonotype. The chain joins TRBV27 to TRBJ2-7; 9 bases match TRBD1. Germline CDR1 MNHEY, CDR2 SMNVEV (reference sequence). The CDR3 sequence is 15 residues long. J was trimmed by 5 bases and V by 8 bases; bases with no gene match: 13. CDR3 sequence (DNA): TGTGCCAGCGGATTGACCGGGACAGGGCACGACGAGCAGTACTTC. Protein: CASGLTGTGHDEQYF.

This clonotype was observed many times. The rearrangement joins TRBV24-1 to TRBJ2-2; D ambiguous. The CDR3 is made up of 13 amino acids. The germline V gene has CDR1 KGHDR and CDR2 SFDVKD. V was cut by 7 bases and J by 7 bases, with 12 bases left in between. The CDR3 region is CATSRSGFGELFF. The CDR3 nucleotides are TGTGCCACCAGCAGAAGTGGGTTCGGGGAGCTGTTTTTT.

The chain couples TRBV4-1 to TRBJ2-3, with D hard to call. Germline V CDR1 and CDR2: MGHRA, YSYEKL. V gave up 0 bases and J gave up 1 base, with 8 bases separating them. This CDR3 contains 15 residues. This CDR3 is CASSQEHRGTDTQYF. The DNA for the CDR3 is TGCGCCAGCAGCCAAGAGCACCGAGGCACAGATACGCAGTATTTT.

Worth noting for this clonotype: The junction departs from the called germline gene at one end, perhaps through a read error. This rearrangement joins TRBV7-7 to TRBJ2-2, with 11 nucleotides matching TRBD2. The CDR3 is 17 amino acids. The germline gives CDR1 SSHAT, CDR2 FNYEAQ (reference sequence). This CDR3 reads CASSFGLAGGGSGELFF. The CDR3 DNA follows: TGTGCTAGCAGCTTCGGCCTAGCGGGAGGAGGATCCGGGGAGCTGTTTTTT. Full variable domain (rest looked up from reference TRBV7-7 and TRBJ2-2): GAGVSQSPRYKVTKRGQDVTLRCDPISSHATLYWYQQALGQGPEFLTYFNYEAQPDKSGLPSDRFSAERPEGSISTLTIQRTEQRDSAMYRCASSFGLAGGGSGELFFGEGSRLTVL.

A note on this clonotype: Its ends do not fully match the called genes, so a read error is possible. The chain uses TRBV7-2 and TRBJ2-1; tentative D call: TRBD1 (5 bases). Germline CDR1 reads SGHTA; CDR2 reads FQGNSA. This CDR3 is built from 15 residues. The CDR3 coding sequence is TGTGCCAGCAGCTTTGTCCCAGGGCGGACCAATGCGCAGTTCTTC. Residues: CASSFVPGRTNAQFF.

With respect to this clonotype: At one end, the junction sequence differs from germline, possibly due to a read error. This rearrangement joins TRBV5-6 to TRBJ2-7, with a tentative D call TRBD2 (5 bases). CDR1 SGHDT and CDR2 YYEEEE come from the germline V gene. The CDR3 sequence is 15 residues long. The CDR3 region has the DNA TGTACCAGCAGCTTGGAGGCGGGTTTAGCGTACGAGCAGTACTTC. This sequence encodes CTSSLEAGLAYEQYF. The variable domain in full, completed from reference TRBV5-6 and TRBJ2-7, reads DAGVTQSPTHLIKTRGQQVTLRCSPKSGHDTVSWYQQALGQGPQFIFQYYEEEERQRGNFPDRFSGHQFPNYSSELNVNALLLGDSALYLCTSSLEAGLAYEQYFGPGTRLTVT.

The V call is TRBV15, the J call TRBJ2-7, with D possibly being TRBD1 or TRBD2 (5 bases each). The CDR3 loop spans 13 amino acids. Trimming took 0 bases from V and 6 from J, leaving 9 bases between them. From germline, CDR1 is LNHNV and CDR2 YYDKDF (reference sequence). CDR3 DNA: TGTGCCACCAGCAGAGATAGTGGGGGCGAGCAGTACTTC. Translation: CATSRDSGGEQYF. Based on the CDR3 plus reference TRBV15 and TRBJ2-7, the full variable domain is DAMVIQNPRYQVTQFGKPVTLSCSQTLNHNVMYWYQQKSSQAPKLLFHYYDKDFNNEADTPDNFQSRRPNTSFCFLDIRSPGLGDTAMYLCATSRDSGGEQYFGPGTRLTVT.

This clonotype was recorded only once. A much larger clone is a single base away; this may be a read error. V usage is TRBV7-6 and J usage is TRBJ2-7; no clear D. The CDR3 spans 15 residues. V was trimmed by 7 bases and J by 3 bases, leaving 19 bases between them. Germline CDR1 is SGHVS and CDR2 is FNYEAQ. DNA for the CDR3: TGTGCCAGCAACGTGGGGTCCTCTGGAATCTACGAGCAGTACTTC. As protein: CASNVGSSGIYEQYF.